This T cell receptor (beta chain) was observed in a study of graft-versus-host responses after intestinal transplantation. Study-level information: Multivisceral, liver-intestinal, or isolated intestinal grafts were transplanted into recipients. Study-level findings and limits: Early declines in HvG clones that occurred post-transplant were associated with peak circulating GvH clone levels. Recipient-marrow GvH clones were detected, some having first appeared in ileum or blood. High graft-versus-host to host-versus-graft clonal ratios were found in allografts of patients who had graft-donor T cell macrochimerism.

With V trimmed by 2 bases and J by 2 bases, 5 bases remained unmatched. Germline assignment: CDR1 SGHRS and CDR2 YFSETQ. This CDR3 region has 15 residues. This clone was observed a single time. The antigen remains unidentified. Generated by immunoSEQ multiplex PCR, the TCRdb table keeps only in-frame clones and is missing some. The sample has 90,000 to 150,000 clones; roughly 95% are singletons. This chain connects TRBV5-1 to TRBJ2-7; 9 nucleotides line up with TRBD1. The specimen comprised unstimulated CD8+ T cells sorted from spleen or lymph node cells, sampled before intestinal transplant. This receptor was taken from a human donor who received an intestinal transplant. Here the CDR3 DNA reads TGCGCCAGCAGCTTCAAGGGACAGGGTCCCTACGAGCAGTACTTC. It encodes CASSFKGQGPYEQYF.